This entry lists 19 T cell receptor beta chains sequenced from one sample in a study of T cell changes during pregnancy in multiple sclerosis. Generated by immunoSEQ multiplex PCR, the TCRdb table keeps only in-frame clones and is missing some. Of approximately 90,000 clones listed, roughly 92% are singletons. The specimen comprised peripheral blood, sampled in the first trimester of pregnancy. These receptors came from a female donor with multiple sclerosis, enrolled in a pregnancy study.

V is TRBV7-2 and J is TRBJ2-7; 9 bases line up with TRBD1. After removal of 4 bases from V and 1 base from J, the junction contained 2 bases not matched to a gene. CDR3 length: 14 residues. Germline V gene data show CDR1 as SGHTA and CDR2 as FQGNSA. The CDR3 region has the DNA TGTGCCAGCAGCTCCGGGACAGGGTCCTACGAGCAGTACTTC. Translated: CASSSGTGSYEQYF.

This rearrangement joins TRBV28 to TRBJ2-3, with a weak D call TRBD2 (6 bases). V was clipped by 3 bases and J by 0 bases, with 7 bases between them. Germline assignment: CDR1 MDHEN and CDR2 SYDVKM. This CDR3 contains 14 residues. The CDR3 DNA sequence: TGTGCCAGCAGTTTGCGGGGTAGCACAGATACGCAGTATTTT. Its translation: CASSLRGSTDTQYF.

This clone was observed a few times. The chain employs TRBV11-3 and TRBJ1-1; TRBD1 matches 8 bases. J was trimmed by 0 bases and V by 5 bases; bases with no gene match: 8. This CDR3 has 16 amino acids. Germline V lookup: CDR1 SGHNT, CDR2 YENEEA. CDR3 protein: CASSGGTGSLNTEAFF. The CDR3 bases are TGTGCCAGCAGCGGGGGGACAGGTTCACTGAACACTGAAGCTTTCTTT.

The V gene is TRBV6-4, the J gene TRBJ1-2; 9 bases are a match to TRBD1. The ends lost 5 bases at V and 2 bases at J; junction bases unmatched: 6. Germline CDR1 is MRHNA and CDR2 is SNTAGT. The CDR3 has 15 residues. The CDR3 DNA reads as TGTGCCAGCAGTCCCACAGGGGGCGCAAACTATGGCTACACCTTC. Amino acids: CASSPTGGANYGYTF.

The V call is TRBV4-3, the J call TRBJ2-7, with D possibly matching TRBD2 (5 bases). The CDR3 is 14 amino acids. Trimming stripped 0 bases from V and 6 bases from J, with 12 bases between. Germline-derived CDR1 and CDR2 are LGHNA and YSLEER. The CDR3 reads CASSQDPGISEQYF. CDR3 nucleotide sequence: TGCGCCAGCAGCCAAGATCCGGGGATTAGCGAGCAGTACTTC.

The table lists this clone with a count of one. The chain links TRBV27 to TRBJ2-5, with a possible D match to TRBD2 (6 bases). CDR1 and CDR2 (germline): MNHEY, SMNVEV (reference sequence). There are 15 residues in the CDR3. With 5 bases removed from V and 1 base from J, the gap between germline ends came to 14 bases. In nucleotides, the CDR3 is TGTGCCAGCAGTACCATACTAGCAACCCAAGAGACCCAGTACTTC. This codes for CASSTILATQETQYF.

The genes are TRBV5-1 and TRBJ1-5; 8 positions agree with TRBD1. CDR3 size: 19 residues. Germline V CDR1 and CDR2: SGHRS, YFSETQ. The J segment lost 1 base and the V segment lost 0 bases, leaving 12 bases of the junction unmatched. The CDR3 bases are TGCGCCAGCAGCTTGGGTGTGGACAGGGAAAAATGGAGCAATCAGCCCCAGCATTTT. It specifies CASSLGVDREKWSNQPQHF. Filled out from reference TRBV5-1 and TRBJ1-5, the complete variable domain reads KAGVTQTPRYLIKTRGQQVTLSCSPISGHRSVSWYQQTPGQGLQFLFEYFSETQRNKGNFPGRFSGRQFSNSRSEMNVSTLELGDSALYLCASSLGVDREKWSNQPQHFGDGTRLSIL.

The chain links TRBV7-3 to TRBJ1-1; the D is unclear. This CDR3 contains 13 residues. Trimming took off 3 bases at V and 8 bases at J, with 13 bases between the two ends. CDR1 SGHTA and CDR2 FQGTGA come from the germline V gene. The CDR3 DNA is TGTGCCAGCAGCTTTTACGCGGAGTCGGAAGCTTTCTTT. Its protein is CASSFYAESEAFF.

CDR3 loop: CASSLSLVGGYTF. The CDR3 DNA reads as TGTGCCAGCAGTTTATCTCTGGTCGGTGGCTACACCTTC. This rearrangement joins TRBV28 to TRBJ1-2; no reliable D call. Germline CDR1 is MDHEN and CDR2 is SYDVKM. The CDR3 is 13 residues long. Deletions cut 1 base from V and 7 bases from J, with 10 bases between.

J is TRBJ2-7 and V is TRBV7-9; D may be TRBD1 (6 bases). CDR1 and CDR2 from the germline V gene are SEHNR and FQNEAQ (reference sequence). The germline V and J ends were trimmed by 3 bases and 0 bases, with 9 bases remaining between them. The CDR3 is 14 residues long. The CDR3 loop reads CASSFRTASYEQYF. The CDR3 DNA reads TGTGCCAGCAGCTTCAGGACAGCCTCCTACGAGCAGTACTTC.

This chain uses TRBV7-2 with TRBJ1-6; D is possibly TRBD1 (5 bases). CDR3 size: 15 residues. Germline CDR1 SGHTA, CDR2 FQGNSA. V was trimmed by 2 bases and J by 10 bases, leaving 15 bases between them. In nucleotides, the CDR3 is TGTGCCAGCAGCTTACTCGAAAGGGGTTACTCACCCCTCCACTTT. Amino acid sequence: CASSLLERGYSPLHF.

The V and J genes are TRBV27 and TRBJ1-6; 8 nucleotides match TRBD1. With V trimmed by 5 bases and J by 0 bases, 9 bases remained unmatched. This CDR3 region has 18 residues. Germline assignment: CDR1 MNHEY and CDR2 SMNVEV (reference sequence). CDR3 loop: CASSLRTGLSSYNSPLHF. As DNA, the CDR3 is TGTGCCAGCAGTCTCCGGACAGGGCTGAGCTCCTATAATTCACCCCTCCACTTT.

The V gene is TRBV7-9, the J gene TRBJ2-1, with TRBD1 as a possible D gene (5 bases). The CDR3 runs 16 residues. Per germline, CDR1 SEHNR and CDR2 FQNEAQ (reference sequence). The ends were cut back, 0 bases at V and 0 bases at J, with 9 bases in the middle. CDR3: CASSLAQASSYNEQFF. The CDR3 nucleotides read TGTGCCAGCAGCTTAGCACAGGCAAGCTCCTACAATGAGCAGTTCTTC.

This sequence joins TRBV28 and TRBJ1-6, with D possibly being TRBD1 (5 bases). The V end was cut by 6 bases, the J end by 7 bases, with 10 bases between. In germline, CDR1 is MDHEN, CDR2 SYDVKM. The CDR3 totals 13 residues. This CDR3 is CASRTQGNSPLHF. The CDR3 bases are TGTGCCAGCAGGACCCAGGGAAATTCACCCCTCCACTTT.

This clone was seen a few times. The chain links TRBV10-2 to TRBJ1-1, with D unclear. The CDR3 is 11 amino acids. CDR1 WSHSY and CDR2 SAAADI come from the germline V gene. The ends were cut back, 8 bases at V and 4 bases at J, with 8 bases in the middle. The CDR3 nucleotides read TGCGCCAGCCTTTCAGGCACTGAAGCTTTCTTT. Encoded protein: CASLSGTEAFF.

V gene TRBV29-1 combines with J gene TRBJ2-1; D might be TRBD1 (6 bases). CDR3 length equals 13 residues. Germline values: CDR1 SQVTM, CDR2 ANQGSEA. V lost 4 bases, J lost 4 bases, and 11 bases lay in between. CDR3 DNA: TGCAGCGTTGGCCCAGGGACATACAATGAGCAGTTCTTC. This codes for CSVGPGTYNEQFF.

The chain joins TRBV4-3 to TRBJ1-1; 9 nucleotides align to TRBD1. The V segment lost 4 bases and the J segment 4 bases; nucleotides outside the gene matches: 7. Germline V lookup: CDR1 LGHNA, CDR2 YSLEER. The CDR3 runs 15 residues. The CDR3 nucleotides are TGCGCCAGCAGCCCTGGGACAGGGTGGGGCACTGAAGCTTTCTTT. Translated: CASSPGTGWGTEAFF.

The rearrangement links TRBV27 to TRBJ2-1; the match to TRBD2 covers 15 bases. The CDR3 is 15 amino acids. The germline gives CDR1 MNHEY, CDR2 SMNVEV (reference sequence). The V and J ends lost 7 bases and 8 bases, in that order; junction bases with no gene match: 6. The CDR3 protein is CASIGLAGGPDEQFF. CDR3 bases: TGTGCCAGCATCGGACTAGCGGGAGGGCCAGATGAGCAGTTCTTC.

This chain uses TRBV29-1 with TRBJ2-3, with a tentative D call TRBD2 (5 bases). This CDR3 is built from 14 residues. The V end lost 3 bases, the J end lost 4 bases, and 14 bases lay between the germline ends. Looked up from germline, CDR1 is SQVTM and CDR2 is ANQGSEA. This CDR3 is CSVDWGANSDTQYF. In DNA, the CDR3 is TGCAGCGTTGACTGGGGAGCCAATTCAGATACGCAGTATTTT.